These 26 T cell receptor beta chains originate from one sample sequenced in a study of siplizumab effects on memory and regulatory T cells. The authors cocultured the mixed lymphocyte reaction cells at 37 degrees C for less than seven days. Produced via immunoSEQ multiplex PCR; TCRdb's table is partial and in-frame only. The sample carries about 19,000 clones, around 40% recorded once. Which antigens these TCRs recognize remains unknown. The sequenced sample was CFSE-low (dividing) CD4+ T cells sorted from an allogeneic mixed lymphocyte reaction. The receptors here all came from a human donor in good health; the cells came from an allogeneic mixed lymphocyte reaction. Some clones in this sample may be carry-over from other donors' samples.

The chain recombines TRBV29-1 with TRBJ2-3, with D tentatively TRBD2 (6 bases). The CDR3 spans 16 residues. CDR1 and CDR2 (germline): SQVTM, ANQGSEA. Between the trimmed V and J ends, which lost 7 bases and 2 bases, there was a span of 22 bases. Written as DNA, the CDR3 is TGCAGCGCCACGAGACCAACCGGGGGTAACACAGATACGCAGTATTTT. Residues: CSATRPTGGNTDTQYF.

This rearrangement joins TRBV7-3 to TRBJ1-6; D remains ambiguous. CDR1 and CDR2 (germline): SGHTA, FQGTGA. The V gene lost 4 bases and the J gene lost 7 bases, with 14 bases spanning the gap. The CDR3 is made up of 15 amino acids. In DNA, the CDR3 is TGTGCCAGCAGCTCATACGGGTTTACCAATTCACCCCTCCACTTT. This encodes CASSSYGFTNSPLHF.

The chain joins TRBV6-1 to TRBJ1-3; D is unresolved. The germline V gene encodes CDR1 MNHNS and CDR2 SASEGT. The CDR3 runs 15 residues. Trimming pared 6 bases from V and 6 bases from J, leaving 18 bases between. The DNA of the CDR3 is TGTGCCAGCAGATCCTTAGTTCAATGGGAAAACACCATATATTTT. Its translation is CASRSLVQWENTIYF.

The chain links TRBV7-9 to TRBJ1-1; TRBD1 agrees at 11 bases. Trimming cost V 10 bases and J 7 bases; bases outside gene matches: 8. CDR3 length equals 13 residues. The germline V gene encodes CDR1 SEHNR and CDR2 FQNEAQ (reference sequence). CDR3 nucleotides: TGTGCCACCCTGGGACAGGGGGGCGGTGAAGCTTTCTTT. Residues: CATLGQGGGEAFF.

This clone was observed a handful of times. This chain connects TRBV9 to TRBJ1-3; tentatively, D is TRBD1 (5 bases). The length of the CDR3 is 16 residues. Germline V gives CDR1 SGDLS, CDR2 YYNGEE. Trimming cost V 0 bases and J 2 bases, with 12 bases left between them. The CDR3 here is CASSVDRNRPGNTIYF. The CDR3 nucleotides are TGTGCCAGCAGCGTAGATAGGAACAGGCCTGGAAACACCATATATTTT.

A few counts support this clone. The rearrangement uses TRBV7-3 and TRBJ2-5, with a tentative D call TRBD1 (6 bases). The length of the CDR3 is 18 residues. V lost 4 bases to trimming and J lost 4 bases, with 25 bases between them. Germline V gives CDR1 SGHTA, CDR2 FQGTGA. The DNA for the CDR3 is TGTGCCAGCAGCTCACCCGGACAGCCCCGCCAGTTGCCAGAGACCCAGTACTTC. The encoded protein is CASSSPGQPRQLPETQYF.

The chain is built from TRBV11-2 and TRBJ2-7; D is perhaps TRBD1 or TRBD2 (5 bases each). CDR3 size: 13 residues. The ends were cut back, 4 bases at V and 7 bases at J, with 14 bases in the middle. Germline values: CDR1 SGHAT, CDR2 FQNNGV. The CDR3 loop reads CASSSIGAREQYF. The DNA for the CDR3 is TGTGCCAGCAGCTCGATCGGGGCCAGGGAGCAGTACTTC. Filled out from reference TRBV11-2 and TRBJ2-7, the complete variable domain reads EAGVAQSPRYKIIEKRQSVAFWCNPISGHATLYWYQQILGQGPKLLIQFQNNGVVDDSQLPKDRFSAERLKGVDSTLKIQPAKLEDSAVYLCASSSIGAREQYFGPGTRLTVT.

The chain combines TRBV7-9 with TRBJ2-7; D is uncertain. Trimming stripped 3 bases from V and 3 bases from J, with 3 bases between. CDR3 length: 11 amino acids. Germline loops: CDR1 SEHNR, CDR2 FQNEAQ (reference sequence). The CDR3 DNA follows: TGTGCCAGCAGCTTCCTCTACGAGCAGTACTTC. Residues: CASSFLYEQYF.

This clone was found a few times. The rearrangement links TRBV18 to TRBJ2-7, with D possibly matching TRBD2 (6 bases). There are 18 residues in the CDR3. Trimming left V 2 bases short and J 1 base short, with 21 bases between. Germline-derived CDR1 and CDR2 are KGHSH and LQKENI. In DNA, the CDR3 is TGTGCCAGCTCACCATTTCTTCCATCAAGCGGGCGTTCCTACGAGCAGTACTTC. It specifies CASSPFLPSSGRSYEQYF.

By sample share, this clone is medium-sized. The genes are TRBV14 and TRBJ1-5; D is undetermined. This CDR3 is 15 amino acids long. Trimming removed 4 bases from V and 6 bases from J, with 16 bases in between. Looked up from germline, CDR1 is SGHDN and CDR2 is FVKESK. CDR3: CASSPRRIWPQPQHF. Here the CDR3 DNA reads TGTGCCAGCAGCCCCCGGCGAATCTGGCCTCAGCCCCAGCATTTT.

This chain joins TRBV6-5 and TRBJ2-7; TRBD2 agrees at 14 bases. CDR1 is MNHEY, CDR2 SVGAGI, per germline. The CDR3 covers 15 residues. With V trimmed by 2 bases and J by 7 bases, 4 bases remained unmatched. The CDR3 protein is CASSYGLAGGGEQYF. The DNA for the CDR3 is TGTGCCAGCAGTTACGGACTAGCGGGAGGTGGGGAGCAGTACTTC.

This rearrangement joins TRBV6-5 to TRBJ1-1; D is undetermined. Germline V gene sequence: CDR1 MNHEY, CDR2 SVGAGI. V was cut by 5 bases and J by 3 bases, with 10 bases left in between. The CDR3 runs to 13 residues. The CDR3: CASSATVDTEAFF. DNA of the CDR3: TGTGCCAGCAGTGCAACAGTGGACACTGAAGCTTTCTTT.

This clone was counted only a few times. In nucleotides, the CDR3 is TGCAGCGGTACCCTAGCGGGAGGTTTATACAATGAGCAGTTCTTC. Residues: CSGTLAGGLYNEQFF. This chain links TRBV29-1 with TRBJ2-1, with 11 bases that match TRBD2. This CDR3 has 15 amino acids. Germline trimming cut 7 bases from V and 4 bases from J; bases unmatched to any gene: 9. Germline CDR1 is SQVTM and CDR2 is ANQGSEA.

The chain is built from TRBV18 and TRBJ1-5; D unclear. Deletions cut 3 bases from V and 7 bases from J, with 10 bases between. Germline CDR1 and CDR2: KGHSH and LQKENI. The CDR3 extends over 13 amino acids. The CDR3 DNA reads TGTGCCAGCTCACCGACCCTGGGGCAGCCCCAGCATTTT. Its translation: CASSPTLGQPQHF.

This clone was seen a few times. The rearrangement joins TRBV5-1 to TRBJ1-1; perhaps TRBD1 as D (5 bases). Trimming removed 3 bases at V and 0 bases at J, with 12 bases between. The length of the CDR3 is 15 residues. Germline V gene lookup returns CDR1 SGHRS and CDR2 YFSETQ. CDR3 amino acids: CASSYGGTMNTEAFF. The CDR3, as DNA: TGCGCCAGCAGCTATGGAGGGACGATGAACACTGAAGCTTTCTTT.

This clone has a handful of counts. This CDR3 is CASSERVTGELFF. The CDR3 DNA follows: TGTGCCAGCAGTGAAAGGGTCACCGGGGAGCTGTTTTTT. The rearrangement joins TRBV25-1 to TRBJ2-2, with unresolved D. Trimming removed 2 bases from V and 4 bases from J, with 5 bases in between. This CDR3 region has 13 residues. In germline, CDR1 is MGHDK, CDR2 SYGVNS.

Here the CDR3 DNA reads TGTGCCAGCAGCCAGGTCGGGGGGGCGCGCCAAGAGACCCAGTACTTC. Translating gives CASSQVGGARQETQYF. The chain recombines TRBV14 with TRBJ2-5; 8 positions agree with TRBD2. There are 16 residues in the CDR3. Germline V gives CDR1 SGHDN, CDR2 FVKESK. V lost 3 bases to trimming and J lost 1 base; unmatched junction nucleotides: 7.

This clone was seen only a few times. The rearrangement joins TRBV10-3 to TRBJ2-1; D is possibly TRBD1 (5 bases). This CDR3 region has 13 residues. Germline loops: CDR1 ENHRY, CDR2 SYGVKD. The germline V and J ends were trimmed by 6 bases and 4 bases, with 10 bases remaining between them. This chain's CDR3 is CAISARQYNEQFF. DNA of the CDR3: TGTGCCATCAGCGCAAGACAGTACAATGAGCAGTTCTTC.

This clone came up a few times. CDR3 bases: TGTGCCAGCTCACGCGACAGGGGGCGAACCTACGAGCAGTACTTC. Translation gives CASSRDRGRTYEQYF. The gene calls are TRBV18 and TRBJ2-7; 10 nucleotides line up with TRBD1. This CDR3 comprises 15 residues. V was clipped by 4 bases and J by 2 bases; unmatched bases: 5. Per germline, CDR1 KGHSH and CDR2 LQKENI.

This clone showed up just a few times. This chain uses TRBV19 with TRBJ2-7; D gene ambiguous. V was trimmed by 7 bases and J by 6 bases, leaving 10 bases between them. CDR3 size: 11 residues. Germline lookup yields CDR1 LNHDA and CDR2 SQIVND (reference sequence). CDR3 in amino acids: CASTFLGEQYF. CDR3 nucleotides: TGTGCCAGTACCTTCCTCGGCGAGCAGTACTTC.

The chain links TRBV27 to TRBJ1-1, with TRBD1 identical over 7 bases. This CDR3 spans 15 amino acids. Germline V gene sequence: CDR1 MNHEY, CDR2 SMNVEV (reference sequence). V lost 5 bases and J lost 0; bases outside the gene matches: 6. The CDR3 nucleotides are TGTGCCAGCAGTCTCCGGACAGGTTTGAACACTGAAGCTTTCTTT. Amino acid sequence: CASSLRTGLNTEAFF.

The chain uses TRBV9 and TRBJ2-3, with D hard to call. CDR1 is SGDLS, CDR2 YYNGEE, per germline. The CDR3 is 12 amino acids. V dropped 2 bases and J dropped 6 bases, with 7 bases sitting between them. The CDR3 DNA reads as TGTGCCAGCAGCGTCCTAGGGGATACGCAGTATTTT. Encoded protein: CASSVLGDTQYF.

This rearrangement joins TRBV5-1 to TRBJ2-3, with D unresolved. Germline V lookup: CDR1 SGHRS, CDR2 YFSETQ. CDR3 size: 13 residues. Trimming stripped 0 bases from V and 5 bases from J, with 7 bases between. The CDR3 spells CASSLGIGDTQYF. DNA for the CDR3: TGCGCCAGCAGCTTGGGTATCGGAGATACGCAGTATTTT.

A note on this clone: The junction and the germline gene differ at one end; a read error may be behind it. CDR3 sequence reads: CASSLAWTGVHFGLGTQYF. The CDR3 region has the DNA TGTGCCAGCAGCCTAGCCTGGACAGGGGTTCACTTTGGGCTAGGGACCCAGTACTTC. This sequence joins TRBV7-8 and TRBJ2-5; 9 bases align to TRBD1. CDR1 is SGHVS and CDR2 is FQNEAQ in the germline V gene. CDR3 length equals 19 residues.

A remark on this clone: This sample also contains other DNA sequences that code for the same CDR3. The CDR3 coding sequence is TGTGCCAGCCGGGACAGGGGACCCTACGAGCAGTACTTC. Amino acids: CASRDRGPYEQYF. The chain carries TRBV6-6 and TRBJ2-7, with 10 bases identical to TRBD1. The trim removed 8 bases at V and 2 bases at J, leaving 3 bases unmatched. Looked up from germline, CDR1 is MNHNY and CDR2 is SVGAGI (reference sequence). The length of the CDR3 is 13 residues.

V usage is TRBV29-1 and J usage is TRBJ1-3; D is possibly TRBD1 (5 bases). Germline CDR1 SQVTM, CDR2 ANQGSEA. The length of the CDR3 is 12 residues. The V gene lost 7 bases and the J gene lost 2 bases, with 9 bases spanning the gap. CDR3 loop: CSARGTGNTIYF. DNA for the CDR3: TGCAGCGCTAGGGGCACTGGAAACACCATATATTTT.